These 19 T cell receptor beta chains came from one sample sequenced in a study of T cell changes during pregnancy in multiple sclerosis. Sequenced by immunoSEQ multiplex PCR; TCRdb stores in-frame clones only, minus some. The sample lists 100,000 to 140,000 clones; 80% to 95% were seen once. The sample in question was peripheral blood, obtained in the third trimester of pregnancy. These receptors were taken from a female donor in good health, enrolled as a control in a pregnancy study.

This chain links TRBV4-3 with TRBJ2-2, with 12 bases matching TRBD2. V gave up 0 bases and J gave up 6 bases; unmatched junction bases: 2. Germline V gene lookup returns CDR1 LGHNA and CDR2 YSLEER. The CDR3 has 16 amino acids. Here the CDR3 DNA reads TGCGCCAGCAGCCAAGATCCTAGCGGGGGGGCCGGGGAGCTGTTTTTT. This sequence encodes CASSQDPSGGAGELFF.

The CDR3 sequence: CASSITGGGEKLFF. DNA for the CDR3: TGTGCCAGCAGCATTACAGGGGGCGGTGAAAAACTGTTTTTT. The rearrangement joins TRBV5-5 to TRBJ1-4; the match to TRBD1 covers 9 bases. The CDR3 totals 14 residues. CDR1 is SGHKS, CDR2 YYEKEE, per germline (reference sequence). V gave up 4 bases and J gave up 7 bases; unmatched junction bases: 5.

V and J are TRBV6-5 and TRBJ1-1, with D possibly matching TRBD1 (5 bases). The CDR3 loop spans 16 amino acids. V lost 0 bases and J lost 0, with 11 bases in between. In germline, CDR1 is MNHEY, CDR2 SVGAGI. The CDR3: CASSYSGHSLNTEAFF. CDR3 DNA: TGTGCCAGCAGTTACTCAGGACACTCGTTGAACACTGAAGCTTTCTTT.

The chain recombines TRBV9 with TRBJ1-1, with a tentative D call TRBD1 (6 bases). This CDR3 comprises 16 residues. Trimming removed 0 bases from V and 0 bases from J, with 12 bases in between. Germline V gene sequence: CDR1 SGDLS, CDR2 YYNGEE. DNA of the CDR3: TGTGCCAGCAGCGTAGCTGAGGCAGGGGTGAACACTGAAGCTTTCTTT. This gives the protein CASSVAEAGVNTEAFF.

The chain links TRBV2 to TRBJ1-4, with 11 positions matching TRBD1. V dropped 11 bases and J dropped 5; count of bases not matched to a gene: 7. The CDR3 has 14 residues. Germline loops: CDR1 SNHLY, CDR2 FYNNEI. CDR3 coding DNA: TGTGCCCAGACTAGGGACAGGGGGAATGAAAAACTGTTTTTT. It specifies CAQTRDRGNEKLFF.

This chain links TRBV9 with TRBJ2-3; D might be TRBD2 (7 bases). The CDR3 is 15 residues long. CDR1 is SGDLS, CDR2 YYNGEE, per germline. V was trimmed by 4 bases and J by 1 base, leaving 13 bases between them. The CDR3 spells CASSPSGGRTDTQYF. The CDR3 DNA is TGTGCCAGCAGCCCCTCCGGGGGGCGCACAGATACGCAGTATTTT.

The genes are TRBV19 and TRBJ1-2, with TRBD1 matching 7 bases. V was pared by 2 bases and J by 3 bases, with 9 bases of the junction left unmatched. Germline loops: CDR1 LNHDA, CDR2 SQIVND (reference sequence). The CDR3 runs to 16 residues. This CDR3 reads CASSIPTGQWDYGYTF. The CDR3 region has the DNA TGTGCCAGTAGTATACCGACAGGGCAATGGGACTATGGCTACACCTTC.

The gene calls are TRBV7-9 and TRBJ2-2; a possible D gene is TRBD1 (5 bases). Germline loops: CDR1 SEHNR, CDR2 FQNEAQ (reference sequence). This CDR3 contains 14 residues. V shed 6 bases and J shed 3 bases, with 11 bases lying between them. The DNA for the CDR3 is TGTGCCAGCAGGACAGAAAAAGACACCGGGGAGCTGTTTTTT. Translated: CASRTEKDTGELFF.

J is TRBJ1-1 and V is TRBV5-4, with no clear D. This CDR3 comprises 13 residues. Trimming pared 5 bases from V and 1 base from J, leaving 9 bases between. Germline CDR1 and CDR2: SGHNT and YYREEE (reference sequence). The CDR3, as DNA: TGTGCCAGCAGTCAGGCCCCGAACACTGAAGCTTTCTTT. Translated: CASSQAPNTEAFF.

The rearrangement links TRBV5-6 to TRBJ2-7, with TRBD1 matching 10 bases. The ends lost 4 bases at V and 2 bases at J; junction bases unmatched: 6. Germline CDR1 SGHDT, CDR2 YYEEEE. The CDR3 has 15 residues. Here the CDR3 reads CASSTGTGAPYEQYF. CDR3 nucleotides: TGTGCCAGCAGCACCGGGACAGGGGCCCCCTACGAGCAGTACTTC. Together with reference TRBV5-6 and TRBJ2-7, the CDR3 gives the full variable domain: DAGVTQSPTHLIKTRGQQVTLRCSPKSGHDTVSWYQQALGQGPQFIFQYYEEEERQRGNFPDRFSGHQFPNYSSELNVNALLLGDSALYLCASSTGTGAPYEQYFGPGTRLTVT.

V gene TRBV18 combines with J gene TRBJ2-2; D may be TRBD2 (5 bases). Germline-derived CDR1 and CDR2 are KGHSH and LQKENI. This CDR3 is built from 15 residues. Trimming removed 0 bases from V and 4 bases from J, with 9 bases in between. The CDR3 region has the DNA TGTGCCAGCTCACCACCGCTAGCAGGCACCGGGGAGCTGTTTTTT. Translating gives CASSPPLAGTGELFF. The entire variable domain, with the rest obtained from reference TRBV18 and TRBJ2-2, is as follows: NAGVMQNPRHLVRRRGQEARLRCSPMKGHSHVYWYRQLPEEGLKFMVYLQKENIIDESGMPKERFSAEFPKEGPSILRIQQVVRGDSAAYFCASSPPLAGTGELFFGEGSRLTVL.

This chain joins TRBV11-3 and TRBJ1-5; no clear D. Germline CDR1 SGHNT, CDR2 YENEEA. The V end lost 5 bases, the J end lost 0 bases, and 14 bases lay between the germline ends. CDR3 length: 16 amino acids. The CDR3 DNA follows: TGTGCCAGCAGCCCACAGACGGGATATAGCAATCAGCCCCAGCATTTT. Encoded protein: CASSPQTGYSNQPQHF.

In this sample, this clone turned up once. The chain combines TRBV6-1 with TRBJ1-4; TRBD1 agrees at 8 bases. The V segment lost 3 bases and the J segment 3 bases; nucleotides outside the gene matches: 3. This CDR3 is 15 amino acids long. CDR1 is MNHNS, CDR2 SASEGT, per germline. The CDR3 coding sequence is TGTGCCAGCAGTGACAGGGGGCCGCCTAATGAAAAACTGTTTTTT. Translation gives CASSDRGPPNEKLFF.

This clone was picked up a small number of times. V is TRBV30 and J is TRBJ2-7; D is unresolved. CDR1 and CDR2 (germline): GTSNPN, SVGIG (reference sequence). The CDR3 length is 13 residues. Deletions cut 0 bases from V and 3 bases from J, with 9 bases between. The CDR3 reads CAWSVSLYYEQYF. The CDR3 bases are TGTGCCTGGAGTGTATCCCTGTACTACGAGCAGTACTTC.

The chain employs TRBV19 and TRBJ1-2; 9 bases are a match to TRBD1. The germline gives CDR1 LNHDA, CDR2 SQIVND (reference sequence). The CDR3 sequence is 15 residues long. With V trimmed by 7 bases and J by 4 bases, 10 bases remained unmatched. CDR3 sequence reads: CASTIAGQGIYGYTF. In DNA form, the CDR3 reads TGTGCCAGTACCATAGCAGGACAGGGGATCTATGGCTACACCTTC. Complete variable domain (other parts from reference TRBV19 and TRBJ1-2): DGGITQSPKYLFRKEGQNVTLSCEQNLNHDAMYWYRQDPGQGLRLIYYSQIVNDFQKGDIAEGYSVSREKKESFPLTVTSAQKNPTAFYLCASTIAGQGIYGYTFGSGTRLTVV.

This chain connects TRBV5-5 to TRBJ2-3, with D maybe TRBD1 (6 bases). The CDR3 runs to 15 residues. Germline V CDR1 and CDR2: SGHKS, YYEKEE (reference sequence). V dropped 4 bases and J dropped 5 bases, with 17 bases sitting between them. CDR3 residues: CASSLPEGVLDTQYF. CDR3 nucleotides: TGTGCCAGCAGCCTTCCTGAGGGGGTCCTAGATACGCAGTATTTT.

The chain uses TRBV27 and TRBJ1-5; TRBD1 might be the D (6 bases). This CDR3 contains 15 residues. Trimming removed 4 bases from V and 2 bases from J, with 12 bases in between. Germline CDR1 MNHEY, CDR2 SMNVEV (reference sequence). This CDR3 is CASSSTGYGNQPQHF. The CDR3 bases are TGTGCCAGCAGTTCCACAGGGTATGGCAATCAGCCCCAGCATTTT.

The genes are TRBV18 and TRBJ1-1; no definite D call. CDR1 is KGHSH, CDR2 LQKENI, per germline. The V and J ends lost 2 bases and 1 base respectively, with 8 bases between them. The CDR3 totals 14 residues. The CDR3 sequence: CASSPRTQNTEAFF. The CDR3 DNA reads TGTGCCAGCTCACCAAGAACACAGAACACTGAAGCTTTCTTT.

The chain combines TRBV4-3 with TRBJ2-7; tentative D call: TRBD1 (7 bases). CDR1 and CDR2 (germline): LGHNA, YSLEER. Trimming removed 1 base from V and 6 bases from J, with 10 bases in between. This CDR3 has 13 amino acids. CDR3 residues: CASSQAQGGEQYF. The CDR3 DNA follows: TGCGCCAGCAGCCAAGCCCAGGGGGGCGAGCAGTACTTC.